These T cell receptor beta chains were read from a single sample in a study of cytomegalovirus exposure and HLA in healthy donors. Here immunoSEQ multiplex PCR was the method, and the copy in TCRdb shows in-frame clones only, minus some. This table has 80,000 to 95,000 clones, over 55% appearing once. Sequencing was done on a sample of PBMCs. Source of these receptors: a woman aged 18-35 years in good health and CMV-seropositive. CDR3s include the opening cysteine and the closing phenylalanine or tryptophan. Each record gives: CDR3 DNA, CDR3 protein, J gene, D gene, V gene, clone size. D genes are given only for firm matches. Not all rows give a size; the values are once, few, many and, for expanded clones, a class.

cdr3_nt: TGCGCCAGCAGCTATGGACAGGGTCGCACCGGGGAGCTGTTTTTT
cdr3_aa: CASSYGQGRTGELFF
j_call: TRBJ2-2
d_call: TRBD1
v_call: TRBV5-1
clone_size: -

cdr3_nt: TGTGCCAGCAGTTCCCAACCCACTAGTTTTGATGAGCAGTTCTTC
cdr3_aa: CASSSQPTSFDEQFF
j_call: TRBJ2-1
d_call: -
v_call: TRBV27
clone_size: -

cdr3_nt: TGTGCCAGCACCGGGGTTAACTATGGCTACACCTTC
cdr3_aa: CASTGVNYGYTF
j_call: TRBJ1-2
d_call: -
v_call: TRBV2
clone_size: few

cdr3_nt: TGTGCCAGCAGCTGGACCCCGGGGACAGGAGAAGAGACCCAGTACTTC
cdr3_aa: CASSWTPGTGEETQYF
j_call: TRBJ2-5
d_call: TRBD1
v_call: TRBV5-5
clone_size: -

cdr3_nt: TGTGCCAGCAGTTGGAGGCAGACAGATACGCAGTATTTT
cdr3_aa: CASSWRQTDTQYF
j_call: TRBJ2-3
d_call: -
v_call: TRBV27
clone_size: -

cdr3_nt: TGTGCCAGCAGCTTGACTAGCGGGAGAGATACGCAGTATTTT
cdr3_aa: CASSLTSGRDTQYF
j_call: TRBJ2-3
d_call: TRBD2
v_call: TRBV7-3
clone_size: once

cdr3_nt: TGTGCCAGCGATACATATAGCAATCAGCCCCAGCATTTT
cdr3_aa: CASDTYSNQPQHF
j_call: TRBJ1-5
d_call: -
v_call: TRBV28
clone_size: -

cdr3_nt: TGTGCCAGCAGCCCGCCGACAGGGCGGACCTCCGAGCAGTACTTC
cdr3_aa: CASSPPTGRTSEQYF
j_call: TRBJ2-7
d_call: TRBD1
v_call: TRBV5-4
clone_size: -

cdr3_nt: TGCAGCGTCCGGGGGAACACTGAAGCTTTCTTT
cdr3_aa: CSVRGNTEAFF
j_call: TRBJ1-1
d_call: -
v_call: TRBV29-1
clone_size: -

cdr3_nt: TGTGCCAGCAGCAAACGAACAGGGGCTGGAAACACCATATATTTT
cdr3_aa: CASSKRTGAGNTIYF
j_call: TRBJ1-3
d_call: TRBD1
v_call: TRBV4-2
clone_size: -

cdr3_nt: TGTGCCATCGAGACTAGCGGGGGCGGCGAGCAGTACTTC
cdr3_aa: CAIETSGGGEQYF
j_call: TRBJ2-7
d_call: TRBD2
v_call: TRBV25-1
clone_size: -

cdr3_nt: TGTGCCAGCAGCTTAGTGGCCGAGCAGTACTTC
cdr3_aa: CASSLVAEQYF
j_call: TRBJ2-7
d_call: -
v_call: TRBV7-8
clone_size: -

cdr3_nt: TGTGCCAGCAGCACTGGGACTAGCGCGAGTCACAATGAGCAGTTCTTC
cdr3_aa: CASSTGTSASHNEQFF
j_call: TRBJ2-1
d_call: TRBD2
v_call: TRBV5-8
clone_size: -

cdr3_nt: TGCGCCAGCAGCTTGGCCCCCGGCTGGGGGGGCACAGATACGCAGTATTTT
cdr3_aa: CASSLAPGWGGTDTQYF
j_call: TRBJ2-3
d_call: -
v_call: TRBV5-1
clone_size: -

cdr3_nt: TGTGCCAGCAGTTTCGACAGGGTCCTTCGCGAGCAGTACTTC
cdr3_aa: CASSFDRVLREQYF
j_call: TRBJ2-7
d_call: TRBD1
v_call: TRBV6-5
clone_size: -

cdr3_nt: TGTGCCAGCAGCTTCAGGGGGGTCAATGAAAAACTGCTTTTT
cdr3_aa: CASSFRGVNEKLLF
j_call: TRBJ1-4
d_call: TRBD1
v_call: TRBV7-8
clone_size: -

cdr3_nt: TGTGCCACCAGCGTAGGGCGGGACCAAGAGACCCAGTACTTC
cdr3_aa: CATSVGRDQETQYF
j_call: TRBJ2-5
d_call: -
v_call: TRBV15
clone_size: few

cdr3_nt: TGTGCCAGCAGTGCATTTAGGGGGTCCGGCTATGGCTACACCTTC
cdr3_aa: CASSAFRGSGYGYTF
j_call: TRBJ1-2
d_call: -
v_call: TRBV27
clone_size: -

cdr3_nt: TGTGCCAGCAGCTACAGGGCGGGGGGGCTGGAGACCCAGTACTTC
cdr3_aa: CASSYRAGGLETQYF
j_call: TRBJ2-5
d_call: TRBD2
v_call: TRBV5-4
clone_size: few

cdr3_nt: TGTGCCAGCAGCGTAGGAAGCCTTCGAGCTGGGGAGCTGTTTTTT
cdr3_aa: CASSVGSLRAGELFF
j_call: TRBJ2-2
d_call: -
v_call: TRBV9
clone_size: -

cdr3_nt: TGTGCCAGCAGTCCCGGACAGTCTAGTCCCCTCCACTTT
cdr3_aa: CASSPGQSSPLHF
j_call: TRBJ1-6
d_call: -
v_call: TRBV27
clone_size: few

cdr3_nt: TGTGCCAAGGCTAGCGGGGGGCACTACGAGCAGTACTTC
cdr3_aa: CAKASGGHYEQYF
j_call: TRBJ2-7
d_call: TRBD2
v_call: TRBV7-3
clone_size: few

cdr3_nt: TGTGCCAGCAGTTACTCGCCGACTTATGGCTACACCTTC
cdr3_aa: CASSYSPTYGYTF
j_call: TRBJ1-2
d_call: -
v_call: TRBV6-6
clone_size: -

cdr3_nt: TGTGCCAGCAATTCCCGGACATATTCCTACAATGAGCAGTTCTTC
cdr3_aa: CASNSRTYSYNEQFF
j_call: TRBJ2-1
d_call: -
v_call: TRBV28
clone_size: once

cdr3_nt: TGTGCCAGCAGTGGACAGGGGTCCTTTGAAGCTTTCTTT
cdr3_aa: CASSGQGSFEAFF
j_call: TRBJ1-1
d_call: TRBD1
v_call: TRBV25-1
clone_size: -

cdr3_nt: TGTGCCAGCAGTCGGACTAGCGGGAGGGGAGAGACCCAGTACTTC
cdr3_aa: CASSRTSGRGETQYF
j_call: TRBJ2-5
d_call: TRBD2
v_call: TRBV5-4
clone_size: -

cdr3_nt: TGTGCCAGCAGCTCCGGGGGGGGCCTCTCCTACGAGCAGTACTTC
cdr3_aa: CASSSGGGLSYEQYF
j_call: TRBJ2-7
d_call: TRBD2
v_call: TRBV7-2
clone_size: -

cdr3_nt: TGTGCCAGCAGGGAGGACAGGGGGGTCACCGGGGAGCTGTTTTTT
cdr3_aa: CASREDRGVTGELFF
j_call: TRBJ2-2
d_call: TRBD1
v_call: TRBV2
clone_size: -

cdr3_nt: TGTGCCAGCAGTATTGGGCAGTCTGGAAACACCATATATTTT
cdr3_aa: CASSIGQSGNTIYF
j_call: TRBJ1-3
d_call: -
v_call: TRBV27
clone_size: -

cdr3_nt: TGTGCCAGCAGCCAAAGTCTTGACATGGACAATGAGCAGTTCTTC
cdr3_aa: CASSQSLDMDNEQFF
j_call: TRBJ2-1
d_call: -
v_call: TRBV4-2
clone_size: -

cdr3_nt: TGTGCCAGCAGTCCCGGGACTAGGCCCCGGGAGCAGTACTTC
cdr3_aa: CASSPGTRPREQYF
j_call: TRBJ2-7
d_call: TRBD2
v_call: TRBV27
clone_size: once

cdr3_nt: TGTGCCAGCAGCCTAGGACTAGCGGGAGTAGAGACCCAGTACTTC
cdr3_aa: CASSLGLAGVETQYF
j_call: TRBJ2-5
d_call: TRBD2
v_call: TRBV7-2
clone_size: -

cdr3_nt: TGCGCCAGCGCCGCGGATTCCTACGAGCAGTACTTC
cdr3_aa: CASAADSYEQYF
j_call: TRBJ2-7
d_call: -
v_call: TRBV10-2
clone_size: -

cdr3_nt: TGTGCCAGCTCCCCCGACAGGCCTAATTCACCCCTCCACTTT
cdr3_aa: CASSPDRPNSPLHF
j_call: TRBJ1-6
d_call: -
v_call: TRBV6-1
clone_size: -

cdr3_nt: TGTGCCAGCAGTTCTAACAGGGTCACCGGGGAGCTGTTTTTT
cdr3_aa: CASSSNRVTGELFF
j_call: TRBJ2-2
d_call: -
v_call: TRBV6-6
clone_size: -

cdr3_nt: TGTGCCAGCAGCCCCCGGACAGGGGTGGGCACCGGGGAGCTGTTTTTT
cdr3_aa: CASSPRTGVGTGELFF
j_call: TRBJ2-2
d_call: TRBD1
v_call: TRBV5-6
clone_size: many

cdr3_nt: TGTGCCAGCAGCTTAGACAGGGGGCAGAGCTTC
cdr3_aa: CASSLDRGQSF
j_call: TRBJ1-2
d_call: TRBD1
v_call: TRBV7-2
clone_size: -

cdr3_nt: TGTGCCAGTAGTATAGGGCGGTGGACAGACTATAATTCACCCCTCCACTTT
cdr3_aa: CASSIGRWTDYNSPLHF
j_call: TRBJ1-6
d_call: -
v_call: TRBV19
clone_size: -

cdr3_nt: TGTGCCAGCAGTTACCGGGGATCCTATAATTCACCCCTCCACTTT
cdr3_aa: CASSYRGSYNSPLHF
j_call: TRBJ1-6
d_call: -
v_call: TRBV6-5
clone_size: -

cdr3_nt: TGTGCCATCAGTGATGGACAGGGTGCCGATTCACCCCTCCACTTT
cdr3_aa: CAISDGQGADSPLHF
j_call: TRBJ1-6
d_call: TRBD1
v_call: TRBV10-3
clone_size: -

cdr3_nt: TGTGCCAGCAGCTTAGTGGTCCCTAGAGGCACAGATACGCAGTATTTT
cdr3_aa: CASSLVVPRGTDTQYF
j_call: TRBJ2-3
d_call: -
v_call: TRBV7-8
clone_size: -

cdr3_nt: TGTGCCAGCAGTTACCGTAGGGACAGGGGGCAATACGAGCAGTACTTC
cdr3_aa: CASSYRRDRGQYEQYF
j_call: TRBJ2-7
d_call: TRBD1
v_call: TRBV6-6
clone_size: few

cdr3_nt: TGTGCCAGCAGCTCCCTGAGGGAAGAGACCCAGTACTTC
cdr3_aa: CASSSLREETQYF
j_call: TRBJ2-5
d_call: -
v_call: TRBV5-4
clone_size: few

cdr3_nt: TGCGCCAGCAGCCAAGATACAGGGGGAGCAGATACGCAGTATTTT
cdr3_aa: CASSQDTGGADTQYF
j_call: TRBJ2-3
d_call: TRBD1
v_call: TRBV4-3
clone_size: -

cdr3_nt: TGTGCCAGCAGCTTAGGGGGGCCAGGGAGATTCAATGAGCAGTTCTTC
cdr3_aa: CASSLGGPGRFNEQFF
j_call: TRBJ2-1
d_call: -
v_call: TRBV7-2
clone_size: -